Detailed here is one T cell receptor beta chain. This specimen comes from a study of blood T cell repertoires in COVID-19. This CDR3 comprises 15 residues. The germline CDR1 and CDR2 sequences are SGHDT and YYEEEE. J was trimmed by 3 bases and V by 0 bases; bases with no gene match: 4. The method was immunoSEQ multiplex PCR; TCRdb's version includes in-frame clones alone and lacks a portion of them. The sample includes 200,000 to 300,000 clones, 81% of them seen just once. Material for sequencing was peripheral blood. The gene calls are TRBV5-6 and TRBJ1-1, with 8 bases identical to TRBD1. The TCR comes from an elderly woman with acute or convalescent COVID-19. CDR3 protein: CASSLAGQGHTEAFF. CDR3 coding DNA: TGTGCCAGCAGCTTGGCCGGACAGGGACACACTGAAGCTTTCTTT.